The 13 T cell receptor beta chains below all came from one sample that was sequenced in a study of shared T cell receptors in the human thymus (dated by TCRdb to the early 2020s). Preparation of the library involved the immunoSEQ multiplex PCR assay. This is the immuneACCESS table as TCRdb keeps it, with only in-frame sequences that have V and J called. A part of the clones is gone; compared with another copy, unresolved V genes explain less than half, and the rest is unexplained. A total of some 700,000 clones appear in this sample, around 85% of them only once. Roughly 0.01% of the sample lies in the top ten. These data were also reused for a study on human thymus T cells.

The specimen sequenced was thymocytes. The origin of the receptors is a girl under three years old with a congenital heart defect. Donor details come from another sample of the same person, matched by shared clones.

The rearrangement links TRBV4-2 to TRBJ2-5; tentatively, D is TRBD2 (6 bases). V was cut by 4 bases and J by 0 bases, with 9 bases left in between. The CDR3 is 14 amino acids. Germline lookup yields CDR1 LGHNA and CDR2 YNFKEQ. As DNA, the CDR3 is TGTGCCAGCAGCCCGCGGGGCTACCAAGAGACCCAGTACTTC. As protein: CASSPRGYQETQYF.

With respect to this clone: The junction does not match germline at one end; this may be a read error. The chain has TRBV7-2 and TRBJ2-5, with TRBD2 as a possible D gene (7 bases). There are 18 residues in the CDR3. CDR1 and CDR2 (germline): SGHTA, FQGNSA. The CDR3: CASSLVWGGCSGQEAQYF. In DNA, the CDR3 is TGTGCCAGCAGCTTAGTCTGGGGGGGCTGCTCCGGCCAAGAGGCCCAGTACTTC.

The DNA for the CDR3 is TGTGCCAGCAGCCCCCGTTTCAGGGTGGACACTGAAGCTTTCTTT. Translation: CASSPRFRVDTEAFF. The chain couples TRBV5-6 to TRBJ1-1, with D maybe TRBD1 (5 bases). The CDR3 covers 15 residues. Trimming left V 4 bases short and J 3 bases short, with 16 bases between. Germline V gene lookup returns CDR1 SGHDT and CDR2 YYEEEE. The full variable domain, in which reference TRBV5-6 and TRBJ1-1 provide the parts outside the CDR3, is DAGVTQSPTHLIKTRGQQVTLRCSPKSGHDTVSWYQQALGQGPQFIFQYYEEEERQRGNFPDRFSGHQFPNYSSELNVNALLLGDSALYLCASSPRFRVDTEAFFGQGTRLTVV.

V is TRBV7-2 and J is TRBJ1-1; 8 nucleotides line up with TRBD1. Unmatched junction bases numbered 9, after V lost 8 bases and J lost 4 bases. From germline, CDR1 is SGHTA and CDR2 FQGNSA. This CDR3 contains 14 residues. CDR3 DNA: TGTGCCAGCCAAGAGGACAGGGTGACCACTGAAGCTTTCTTT. Translating it yields CASQEDRVTTEAFF.

The chain carries TRBV6-6 and TRBJ1-3; D is perhaps TRBD1 (5 bases). This CDR3 is built from 15 residues. The V and J ends lost 0 bases and 2 bases respectively, with 8 bases between them. Germline CDR1 reads MNHNY; CDR2 reads SVGAGI (reference sequence). The DNA for the CDR3 is TGTGCCAGCAGTTACTCAGGACAAACTGGAAACACCATATATTTT. As protein: CASSYSGQTGNTIYF.

The V call is TRBV19, the J call TRBJ2-2, with TRBD2 matching over 7 bases. The ends lost 0 bases at V and 0 bases at J; junction bases unmatched: 10. This CDR3 is 19 amino acids long. Looked up from germline, CDR1 is LNHDA and CDR2 is SQIVND (reference sequence). The CDR3 DNA reads TGTGCCAGTAGTATAGAAGGACGACTAGCTCAACCGAACACCGGGGAGCTGTTTTTT. Amino acids: CASSIEGRLAQPNTGELFF. Using reference TRBV19 and TRBJ2-2 for the parts outside the CDR3, the full variable domain is DGGITQSPKYLFRKEGQNVTLSCEQNLNHDAMYWYRQDPGQGLRLIYYSQIVNDFQKGDIAEGYSVSREKKESFPLTVTSAQKNPTAFYLCASSIEGRLAQPNTGELFFGEGSRLTVL.

The chain carries TRBV6-6 and TRBJ2-5; 11 bases match TRBD1. This CDR3 comprises 14 residues. The V segment lost 2 bases and the J segment 13 bases; nucleotides outside the gene matches: 9. CDR1 MNHNY and CDR2 SVGAGI come from the germline V gene (reference sequence). DNA of the CDR3: TGTGCCAGCAGTTACGGGGGACAGGGGGTTGATAGGTACTTC. Its protein is CASSYGGQGVDRYF.

The chain carries TRBV6-1 and TRBJ2-7, with a tentative D call TRBD2 (7 bases). The germline V gene has CDR1 MNHNS and CDR2 SASEGT. The length of the CDR3 is 15 residues. The V end was cut by 1 base, the J end by 3 bases, with 13 bases between. This CDR3 reads CASSEGRGGFYEQYF. CDR3 sequence (DNA): TGTGCCAGCAGTGAAGGGAGGGGGGGATTCTACGAGCAGTACTTC.

The chain joins TRBV6-5 to TRBJ1-5, with D possibly being TRBD1 (5 bases). CDR3 size: 14 residues. The V end was cut by 0 bases, the J end by 7 bases, with 10 bases between. Germline CDR1 MNHEY, CDR2 SVGAGI. Written as DNA, the CDR3 is TGTGCCAGCAGTTACTCGGAGGGGAGCCAGCCCCAGCATTTT. Its translation: CASSYSEGSQPQHF.

This sequence joins TRBV4-3 and TRBJ1-2, with D unclear. The CDR3 has 13 residues. Germline V gives CDR1 LGHNA, CDR2 YSLEER. Trimming removed 0 bases at V and 4 bases at J, with 6 bases between. CDR3 in amino acids: CASSQEFSYGYTF. The DNA of the CDR3 is TGCGCCAGCAGCCAAGAATTCAGCTATGGCTACACCTTC.

This chain uses TRBV5-1 with TRBJ2-7, with 7 bases aligning to TRBD1. Germline lookup yields CDR1 SGHRS and CDR2 YFSETQ. CDR3 length equals 14 residues. V shed 0 bases and J 3 bases; nucleotides not matched to a gene: 3. CDR3 DNA: TGCGCCAGCAGCTTGGGGACAGGTGTCTACGAGCAGTACTTC. Its translation: CASSLGTGVYEQYF. The complete variable domain, with remaining parts taken from reference TRBV5-1 and TRBJ2-7, reads KAGVTQTPRYLIKTRGQQVTLSCSPISGHRSVSWYQQTPGQGLQFLFEYFSETQRNKGNFPGRFSGRQFSNSRSEMNVSTLELGDSALYLCASSLGTGVYEQYFGPGTRLTVT.

The rearrangement joins TRBV6-6 to TRBJ2-5, with 9 bases lining up with TRBD2. Germline V gene lookup returns CDR1 MNHNY and CDR2 SVGAGI (reference sequence). V was clipped by 2 bases and J by 1 base; unmatched bases: 5. This CDR3 has 16 amino acids. CDR3 region: CASSYRGSGGQETQYF. In DNA, the CDR3 is TGTGCCAGCAGTTACCGGGGTAGCGGGGGCCAAGAGACCCAGTACTTC.

This sequence joins TRBV7-2 and TRBJ2-3; tentative D call: TRBD2 (5 bases). Trimming removed 5 bases at V and 1 base at J, with 10 bases between. CDR3 size: 14 residues. CDR1 and CDR2 from the germline V gene are SGHTA and FQGNSA. The chain's CDR3 is CASSRGLRTDTQYF. CDR3 DNA: TGTGCCAGCAGCCGAGGACTCCGCACAGATACGCAGTATTTT. Together with reference TRBV7-2 and TRBJ2-3, the CDR3 gives the full variable domain: GAGVSQSPSNKVTEKGKDVELRCDPISGHTALYWYRQSLGQGLEFLIYFQGNSAPDKSGLPSDRFSAERTGGSVSTLTIQRTQQEDSAVYLCASSRGLRTDTQYFGPGTRLTVL.